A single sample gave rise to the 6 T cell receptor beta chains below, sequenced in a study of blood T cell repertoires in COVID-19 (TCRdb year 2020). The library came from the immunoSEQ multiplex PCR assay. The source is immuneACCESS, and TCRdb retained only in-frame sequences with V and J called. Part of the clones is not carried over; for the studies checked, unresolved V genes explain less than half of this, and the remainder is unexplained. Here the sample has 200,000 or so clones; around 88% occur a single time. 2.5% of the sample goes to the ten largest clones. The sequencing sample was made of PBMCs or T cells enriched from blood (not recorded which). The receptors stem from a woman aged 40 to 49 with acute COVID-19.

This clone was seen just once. This chain's CDR3 is CASSVRGSYNEQFF. The CDR3, as DNA: TGTGCCAGCAGCGTCAGGGGCTCCTACAATGAGCAGTTCTTC. The rearrangement links TRBV9 to TRBJ2-1, with D maybe TRBD1 (6 bases). V dropped 2 bases and J dropped 0 bases, with 6 bases sitting between them. The germline gives CDR1 SGDLS, CDR2 YYNGEE. This CDR3 is 14 amino acids long.

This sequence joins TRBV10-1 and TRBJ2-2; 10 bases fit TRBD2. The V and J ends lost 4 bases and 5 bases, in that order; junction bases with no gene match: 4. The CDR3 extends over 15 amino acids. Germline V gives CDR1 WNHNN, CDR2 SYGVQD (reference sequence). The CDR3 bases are TGCGCCAGCAGTGGGCTAGCGGGAGAGACCGGGGAGCTGTTTTTT. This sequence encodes CASSGLAGETGELFF.

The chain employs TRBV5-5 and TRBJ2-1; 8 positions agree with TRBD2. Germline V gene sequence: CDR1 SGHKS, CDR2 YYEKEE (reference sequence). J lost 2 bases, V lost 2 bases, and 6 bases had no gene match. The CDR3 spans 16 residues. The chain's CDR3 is CASSLMAGGTYNEQFF. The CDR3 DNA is TGTGCCAGCAGCTTAATGGCGGGAGGAACCTACAATGAGCAGTTCTTC. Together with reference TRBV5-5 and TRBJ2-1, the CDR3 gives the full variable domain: DAGVTQSPTHLIKTRGQQVTLRCSPISGHKSVSWYQQVLGQGPQFIFQYYEKEERGRGNFPDRFSARQFPNYSSELNVNALLLGDSALYLCASSLMAGGTYNEQFFGPGTRLTVL.

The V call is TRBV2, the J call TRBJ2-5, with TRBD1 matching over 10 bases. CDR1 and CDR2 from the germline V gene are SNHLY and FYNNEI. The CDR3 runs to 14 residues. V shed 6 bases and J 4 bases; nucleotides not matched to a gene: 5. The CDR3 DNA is TGTGCCAGCAGGACCCGGACAGGGGGAGAGACCCAGTACTTC. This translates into CASRTRTGGETQYF.

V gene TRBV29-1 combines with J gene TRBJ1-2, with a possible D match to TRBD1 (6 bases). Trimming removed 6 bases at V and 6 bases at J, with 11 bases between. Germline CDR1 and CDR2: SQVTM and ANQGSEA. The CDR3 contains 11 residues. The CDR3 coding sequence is TGCAGCGTCCAAACAGGGAATGGCTACACCTTC. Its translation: CSVQTGNGYTF.

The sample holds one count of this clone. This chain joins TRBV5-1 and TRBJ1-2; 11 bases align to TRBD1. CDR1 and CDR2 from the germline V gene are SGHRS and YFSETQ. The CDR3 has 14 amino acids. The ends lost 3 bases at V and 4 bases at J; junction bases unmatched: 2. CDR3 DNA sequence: TGCGCCAGCAGCTGGACAGGGGGCTCCTATGGCTACACCTTC. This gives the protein CASSWTGGSYGYTF.